This TCR beta chain was captured by sequencing in a study of cytomegalovirus exposure and HLA in healthy donors (TCRdb year 2017). For the study in its entirety: An earlier analysis of some 600 of the donors reported about 300 Gb of sequence data and 117 million unique TCR beta sequences obtained from around 180 million T cells. An early release covering more than 500 HLA-typed donors comprised about 310 gigabases of sequencing data and roughly 85 million unique TCR sequences. The genetic ancestry cluster associated with self-reported Caucasian donors included 65% to 90% of the 398 genotyped donors. The study aimed to test whether signatures of past pathogen exposure could be identified by cataloging public T cell receptors. The study profiled the T cell repertoires of some 610 subjects by immunosequencing and related them to cytomegalovirus serostatus. Along with the roughly 700-subject first cohort, a separate validation cohort of over a hundred different subjects was used. The study combined high-throughput TCR immunosequencing, statistical association of individual TCRs with disease status, and machine learning to predict cytomegalovirus infection status. A later analysis re-analyzed previously published TCR beta repertoires from 666 donors and added high-resolution HLA genotyping to study TCR occurrence patterns. In the later analysis, no new phenotypic data were used to find candidate immune exposures; instead, reliance was placed on TCR beta sequences and their occurrence across donors. In an earlier analysis of 500 to 650 of the donors, high-throughput TCR beta sequencing was used to judge whether each TCR beta V gene segment behaved as functional or pseudogenic. Donor age, sex, ethnicity and CMV serostatus were compiled alongside the repertoire data. In a later genetic analysis, genome-wide SNP genotypes for about 55% of the roughly 700 donors were used, and that subset was treated as a discovery cohort. Every discovery cohort repertoire had been produced on one sequencing platform. HLA typing included class I and class II loci at four-digit resolution. Typing coverage varied by locus: roughly 629-640 donors for A, B, C, DRB1 and DQB1; under 550 for DQA1; some 610 for DPA1; approximately 470 for DPB1. Roughly 5 DR-DQ haplotypes were handled as single units for association and clustering because linkage in the cohort was strong. Among about 390 genotyped donors of the cohort, an average of approximately 250,000 unique TCR beta nucleotide sequences were sequenced per donor, roughly 18% of them non-productive.

Receptors were amplified or captured by the immunoSEQ multiplex PCR assay. For the multiplex PCR, a mixture combining 60 forward primers for TCR Vbeta segments and 13 reverse primers for TCR Jbeta segments was used. The CDR3 region of rearranged TCR beta genes was amplified from genomic DNA by a multiplex PCR assay. The Illumina HiSeq System was used to sequence the amplified TCR beta libraries as 87-base-pair reads. The source study handled its data this way. In a later analysis, tens of millions of unique TCR beta chains were counted across the 500 to 850 repertoires, and roughly 11 million of these chains were shared by at least two donors. Raw reads were error-corrected and collapsed into unique sequences with a nearest-neighbor algorithm that merged closely related sequences to remove PCR and sequencing errors. CDR3 sequences were aligned to IMGT reference sequences to assign V, D and J gene segments. For a sequence to be retained, a match of at least six nucleotides to both a V gene segment and a J gene segment was required. Rearrangements were classified as productive when the CDR3 lacked stop codons and remained in frame with V and J, and all other rearrangements were classified as non-productive. Following IMGT convention, CDR3 was defined as the stretch from the second conserved V-encoded cysteine up to the conserved J-encoded phenylalanine. The earlier analysis of about 620 of the donors excluded sequences that lacked an unambiguous match to a single V gene segment. An earlier analysis of some 500 of the donors classified V segments as functional when productive rearrangements were above 56.7% and as segregating when the standard deviation between donors was above 5%. A statistical classification framework was developed to diagnose cytomegalovirus status using the catalog of TCR beta chain sequences. A later analysis assigned V and J genes by comparing TCR nucleotide sequences with IMGT/GENE-DB human TR gene sequences. In a later analysis, CDR3 sequences and most-parsimonious VDJ recombination scenarios were assigned using the TCRdist pipeline. In a later analysis, every TCR beta chain was defined by the combination of its CDR3 amino acid sequence and its V-gene family, and reads without a unique V-gene family were dropped. As a way to deal with suspected cross-contamination and a sequencing artifact, a later analysis dropped roughly 600 nucleotide sequences that were highly shared and had low generation probability. For each public chain, a later analysis derived a clonal expansion index from normalized ranks of inferred template counts within each repertoire. In a later analysis, generation probabilities were computed with a VDJ recombination model fitted to out-of-frame rearrangements, and the resulting probabilities were checked against IGoR. In a later analysis, TCR-TCR, TCR-HLA and TCR-CMV co-occurrence was scored with hypergeometric tests, and a repertoire-size bias correction was applied to TCR pairs. A later analysis estimated false discovery rates by permuting HLA or CMV assignments 20 times. A later analysis grouped co-occurring TCRs with DBSCAN, adding TCRdist sequence similarity when clustering within HLA-allele-positive subsets. Co-occurrence clustering excluded repertoires with fewer than 30,000 or more than 120,000 public chains, plus five with anomalous nucleotide sharing. TCRdb provides this immuneACCESS table in a form limited to in-frame rearrangements. Some clones are lacking; in checked studies, under half of them reflect an unresolved V gene, and why the rest are absent is not known. That table is the source of V, J and clone size, and D and trimming were worked out from the DNA. The sample includes about 98,000 clones, with under 70% observed a single time. Under 2.5% of the sample comes from the top ten.

Broader findings and caveats from the paper: In an earlier analysis of several hundred of the donors, most TCR beta V segments were observed in productive rearrangements about 90% or about 30% of the time, broadly matching IMGT annotations. A group of highly shared sequence variants was considered likely to be a technical artifact of the sequencing pipeline. In the study, 150 to 200 TCR beta chains were listed as associated with cytomegalovirus. The classifier was reported to diagnose cytomegalovirus status with high specificity and sensitivity in both the original cohort and the validation cohort. In a later analysis, over 15,000 TCR beta sequences were associated with specific HLA alleles at a false discovery rate of 0.05. The cohort was sequenced for TCR beta chains only, and without alpha or paired-chain data the features that could be detected were limited. Sequencing depth was assumed to be roughly uniform across donors in the presence/absence analyses, though that assumption may not hold. The only immune exposure information available for the cohort was CMV serostatus. Across donors, most TCR sequences were observed very rarely, whereas some public TCRs were present in many individuals. Some IMGT-functional V segments, including TRBV6-2 and TRBV6-3, could not be told apart with the 87-base-pair reads, so those segments were excluded. Strong co-occurrence of HLA alleles, especially DR and DQ, made assigning TCR associations to individual alleles difficult. In a later analysis, most CMV-associated TCR beta chains were found to appear HLA-restricted, with HLA associations seemingly driven largely by CMV exposure. A later analysis found that HLA-associated TCR beta chains were more clonally expanded and had lower generation probabilities than equally common non-associated chains. HLA typing was unavailable for some donors at each locus, so association tests used only the typed subset. A further reported finding was that TCR beta sequences accurately predicted the HLA-A and HLA-B alleles for most subjects in the first cohort. In vitro tests confirmed that a few of the cytomegalovirus-associated TCR beta chains recognize cytomegalovirus antigens. A later analysis reported that several top co-occurrence clusters appeared linked to parvovirus B19, influenza, CMV and Epstein-Barr virus. Correlated functional status among segregating V segments might be attributable to linkage disequilibrium, but an unknown experimental factor could not be ruled out. The authors suggested that the approach could potentially be generalized to other disease states and immunological phenotypes. In a later analysis, TCR association rates were found to vary across HLA loci, with the most associated TCRs seen for DRB1 alleles and the fewest for HLA-C alleles. Because counts were too low, about 18 rarely observed V segments, including chromosome 9 orphons, were excluded from the earlier analysis of a few hundred of the donors. A later genetic analysis associated a missense DCLRE1C variant with V-gene and J-gene trimming of TCR beta chains, and an independent cohort replicated the association. A later genetic analysis reported fewer N-insertions in productive TCRs among donors in an Asian-associated ancestry cluster than the approximately 700-donor mean.

This clone was observed a handful of times. Its antigen is not yet known. One base away there is no much larger clone; base qualities are not given. The cohort was made up of about 670 healthy bone marrow donors. At the time of sampling, every cohort member was nominally healthy, though immune exposures that went unrecorded were likely present. The donor tested CMV seronegative, placing the donor among the roughly 340 seronegative members of the cohort. Every donor gave a peripheral blood sample, and the peripheral blood mononuclear cells from that sample were used for TCR beta sequencing. Genomic DNA extraction from the blood cell samples was performed with the Qiagen DNeasy Blood Extraction Kit. CDR1 is given as MNHNS and CDR2 as SASEGT, both from the germline V gene. Reading from cysteine to phenylalanine, the CDR3 counts 15 amino acids. Of all the DNA, just the CDR3 is kept, 45 bases in frame from base 1. The trim is 1 base for V and 0 bases for J, with a gap of 7 bases between the germline ends.

This chain is built from TRBV6-1 and TRBJ1-5; the D gene cannot be resolved reliably. Specimen: PBMCs. The sequence was collected from a man between 50 and 59 years old in good health and CMV-seronegative. In nucleotide form, the sequence is TGTGCCAGCAGTGAAGACCAGTTTAGCAATCAGCCCCAGCATTTT. The resulting protein is CASSEDQFSNQPQHF.